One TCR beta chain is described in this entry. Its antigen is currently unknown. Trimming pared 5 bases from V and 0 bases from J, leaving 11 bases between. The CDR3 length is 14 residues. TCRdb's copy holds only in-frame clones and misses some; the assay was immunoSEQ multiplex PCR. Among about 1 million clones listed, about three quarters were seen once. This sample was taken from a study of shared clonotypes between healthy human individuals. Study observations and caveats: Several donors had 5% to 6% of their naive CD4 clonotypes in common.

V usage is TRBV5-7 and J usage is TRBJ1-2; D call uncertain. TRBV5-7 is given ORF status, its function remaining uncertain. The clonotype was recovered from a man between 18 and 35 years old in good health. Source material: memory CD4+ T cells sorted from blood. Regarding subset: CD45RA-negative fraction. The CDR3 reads CASRPRATNYGYTF. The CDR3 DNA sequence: TGTGCCAGCAGACCCCGAGCCACTAACTATGGCTACACCTTC.